This T cell receptor (beta chain) was identified in a study of Ad26.COV2.S vaccination and SARS-CoV-2 variants. Sequenced by immunoSEQ multiplex PCR; TCRdb stores in-frame clones only, minus some. The sample lists a few hundred thousand clones; 90% were seen once. This sample's treatment: some 20 received Ad26.COV2.S at low or high dose, single or two shots; about five received placebo; per-sample allocation not given. Sampling happened 63 days after the first vaccine or placebo injection. V was pared by 6 bases and J by 2 bases, with 6 bases between. This CDR3 is 12 amino acids long. Per germline, CDR1 SGHAT and CDR2 FQDESV (reference sequence).

This TCR derives from a person between 18 and 65 years old who received the Ad26.COV2.S COVID-19 vaccine or a placebo. This chain uses TRBV11-1 with TRBJ2-3; D gene ambiguous. The specimen was peripheral blood, collected in a trial of Ad26.COV2.S vaccine versus placebo. The DNA for the CDR3 is TGTGCCAGCAGGGAGAACACAGATACGCAGTATTTT. Its protein product is CASRENTDTQYF.